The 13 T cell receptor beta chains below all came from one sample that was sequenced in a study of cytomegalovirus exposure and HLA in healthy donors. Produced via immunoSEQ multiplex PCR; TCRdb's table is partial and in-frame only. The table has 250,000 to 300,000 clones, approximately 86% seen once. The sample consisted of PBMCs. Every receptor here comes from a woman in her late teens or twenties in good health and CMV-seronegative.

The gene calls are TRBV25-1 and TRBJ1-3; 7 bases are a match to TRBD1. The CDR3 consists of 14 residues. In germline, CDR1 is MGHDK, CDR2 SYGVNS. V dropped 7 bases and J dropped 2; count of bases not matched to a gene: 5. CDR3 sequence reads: CASNGGGPGNTIYF. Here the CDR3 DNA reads TGTGCCAGCAATGGAGGGGGCCCTGGAAACACCATATATTTT.

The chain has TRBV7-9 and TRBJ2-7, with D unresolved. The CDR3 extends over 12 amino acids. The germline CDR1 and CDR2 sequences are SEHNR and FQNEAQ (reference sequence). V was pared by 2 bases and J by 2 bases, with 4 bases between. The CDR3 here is CASSLLTYEQYF. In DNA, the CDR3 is TGTGCCAGCAGCTTACTTACCTACGAGCAGTACTTC. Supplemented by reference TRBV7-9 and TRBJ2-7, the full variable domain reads DTGVSQNPRHKITKRGQNVTFRCDPISEHNRLYWYRQTLGQGPEFLTYFQNEAQLEKSRLLSDRFSAERPKGSFSTLEIQRTEQGDSAMYLCASSLLTYEQYFGPGTRLTVT.

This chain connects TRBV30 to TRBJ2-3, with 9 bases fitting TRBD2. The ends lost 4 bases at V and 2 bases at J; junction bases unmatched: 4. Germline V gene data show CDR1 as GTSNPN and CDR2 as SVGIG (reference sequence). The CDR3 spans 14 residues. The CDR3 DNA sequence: TGTGCCTGGACCTTAGCGGGAGCCACAGATACGCAGTATTTT. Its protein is CAWTLAGATDTQYF.

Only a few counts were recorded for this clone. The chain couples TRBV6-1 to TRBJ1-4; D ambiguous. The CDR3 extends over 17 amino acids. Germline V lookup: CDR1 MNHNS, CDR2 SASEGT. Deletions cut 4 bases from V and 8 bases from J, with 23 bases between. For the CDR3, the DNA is TGTGCCAGCAGTGTTTCCCCGGGAGGGCTCCTGATGGAAAAACTGTTTTTT. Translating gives CASSVSPGGLLMEKLFF.

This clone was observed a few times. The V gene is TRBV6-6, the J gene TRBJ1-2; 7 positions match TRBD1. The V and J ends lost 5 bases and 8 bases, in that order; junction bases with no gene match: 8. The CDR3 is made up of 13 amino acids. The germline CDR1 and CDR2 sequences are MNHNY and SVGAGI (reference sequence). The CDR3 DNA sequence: TGTGCCAGCAGTCCCAGGGACAGCCAAGGCTACACCTTC. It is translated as CASSPRDSQGYTF.

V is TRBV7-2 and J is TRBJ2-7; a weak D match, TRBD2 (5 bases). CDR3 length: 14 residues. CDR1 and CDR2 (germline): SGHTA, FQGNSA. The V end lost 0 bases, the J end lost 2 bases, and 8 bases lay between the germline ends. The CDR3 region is CASSLARDTYEQYF. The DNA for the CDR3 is TGTGCCAGCAGCTTAGCGAGGGATACCTACGAGCAGTACTTC. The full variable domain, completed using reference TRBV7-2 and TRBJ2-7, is GAGVSQSPSNKVTEKGKDVELRCDPISGHTALYWYRQSLGQGLEFLIYFQGNSAPDKSGLPSDRFSAERTGGSVSTLTIQRTQQEDSAVYLCASSLARDTYEQYFGPGTRLTVT.

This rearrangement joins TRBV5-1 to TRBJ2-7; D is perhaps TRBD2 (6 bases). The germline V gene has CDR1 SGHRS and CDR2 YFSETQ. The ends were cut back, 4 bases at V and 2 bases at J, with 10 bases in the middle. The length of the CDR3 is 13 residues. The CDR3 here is CASSLRETYEQYF. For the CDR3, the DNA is TGCGCCAGCAGCCTCCGGGAGACCTACGAGCAGTACTTC. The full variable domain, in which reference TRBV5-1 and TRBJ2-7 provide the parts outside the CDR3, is KAGVTQTPRYLIKTRGQQVTLSCSPISGHRSVSWYQQTPGQGLQFLFEYFSETQRNKGNFPGRFSGRQFSNSRSEMNVSTLELGDSALYLCASSLRETYEQYFGPGTRLTVT.

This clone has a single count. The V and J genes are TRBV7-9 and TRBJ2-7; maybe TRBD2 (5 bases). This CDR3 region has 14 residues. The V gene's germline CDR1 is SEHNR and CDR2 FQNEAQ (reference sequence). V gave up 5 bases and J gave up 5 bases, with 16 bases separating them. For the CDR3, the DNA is TGTGCCAGCAGCCCCGGAGGCCGGGAAGACGAGCAGTACTTC. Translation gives CASSPGGREDEQYF.

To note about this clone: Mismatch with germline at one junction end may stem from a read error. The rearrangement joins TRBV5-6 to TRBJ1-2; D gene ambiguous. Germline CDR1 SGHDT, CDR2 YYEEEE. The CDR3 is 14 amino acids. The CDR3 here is CASTLGWSDYGYTF. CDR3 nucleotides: TGTGCCAGCACCTTGGGGTGGTCGGACTATGGCTACACCTTC.

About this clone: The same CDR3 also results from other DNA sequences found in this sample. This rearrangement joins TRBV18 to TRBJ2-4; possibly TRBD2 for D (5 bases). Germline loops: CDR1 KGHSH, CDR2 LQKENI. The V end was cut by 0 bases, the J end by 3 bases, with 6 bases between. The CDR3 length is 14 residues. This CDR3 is CASSPPGSKNIQYF. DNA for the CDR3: TGTGCCAGCTCACCACCAGGGAGCAAAAACATTCAGTACTTC.

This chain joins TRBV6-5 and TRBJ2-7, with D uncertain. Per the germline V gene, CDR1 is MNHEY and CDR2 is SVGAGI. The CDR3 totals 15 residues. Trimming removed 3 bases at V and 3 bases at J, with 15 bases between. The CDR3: CASSYSPSSRYEQYF. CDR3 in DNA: TGTGCCAGCAGTTATTCCCCCTCCTCCCGCTACGAGCAGTACTTC.

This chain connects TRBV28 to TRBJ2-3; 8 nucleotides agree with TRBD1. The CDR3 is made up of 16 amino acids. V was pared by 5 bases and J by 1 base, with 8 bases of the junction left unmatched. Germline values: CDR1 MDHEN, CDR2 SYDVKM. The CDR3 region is CASSPRQGPGTDTQYF. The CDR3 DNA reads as TGTGCCAGCAGTCCTCGACAGGGGCCTGGCACAGATACGCAGTATTTT.

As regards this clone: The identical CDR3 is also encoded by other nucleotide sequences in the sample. CDR3 in DNA: TGTGCCAGCAGTCTGACAGGGTTCAATCAGCCCCAGCATTTT. This sequence encodes CASSLTGFNQPQHF. The J gene is TRBJ1-5, the V gene TRBV6-1, with 7 bases that match TRBD1. CDR3 length: 14 amino acids. V lost 5 bases, J lost 3 bases, and 4 bases stayed unmatched. From germline, CDR1 is MNHNS and CDR2 SASEGT.